The next 27 T cell receptor beta chains were all read from a single sample in a study of shared clonotypes between healthy human individuals. Produced via immunoSEQ multiplex PCR; TCRdb's table is partial and in-frame only. The table has more than 1 million clones, 78% seen once; the top ten hold 0.4% to 0.55%. Sequencing was done on a sample of memory CD4+ T cells from PBMCs. This sample's subset: CD45RA-negative fraction. All receptors derive from a young man in good health. Some clones in this sample may be carry-over from other donors' samples.

This clone has only one observation. The chain employs TRBV19 and TRBJ2-1, with 10 bases that match TRBD2. Germline trimming cut 7 bases from V and 7 bases from J; bases unmatched to any gene: 16. Germline-derived CDR1 and CDR2 are LNHDA and SQIVND (reference sequence). This CDR3 has 17 amino acids. The CDR3 protein is CASTPRLAGASRNEQFF. CDR3 nucleotides: TGTGCCAGTACCCCTCGGCTAGCGGGAGCGTCAAGGAATGAGCAGTTCTTC. Full variable domain (outside the CDR3, taken from reference TRBV19 and TRBJ2-1): DGGITQSPKYLFRKEGQNVTLSCEQNLNHDAMYWYRQDPGQGLRLIYYSQIVNDFQKGDIAEGYSVSREKKESFPLTVTSAQKNPTAFYLCASTPRLAGASRNEQFFGPGTRLTVL.

The rearrangement uses TRBV6-1 and TRBJ2-6; D unclear. V was shortened by 3 bases and J by 2 bases, with 8 bases between the two germline ends. The CDR3 length is 15 residues. Germline values: CDR1 MNHNS, CDR2 SASEGT. CDR3 sequence: CASSEERAGANVLTF. CDR3 coding DNA: TGTGCCAGCAGTGAGGAGAGAGCTGGGGCCAACGTCCTGACTTTC.

The rearrangement links TRBV5-5 to TRBJ2-5; D perhaps matches TRBD1 (5 bases). The CDR3 spans 15 residues. The germline gives CDR1 SGHKS, CDR2 YYEKEE (reference sequence). The ends were cut back, 0 bases at V and 1 base at J, with 10 bases in the middle. The DNA for the CDR3 is TGTGCCAGCAGCTTGGCGGGCAGGGCCCAAGAGACCCAGTACTTC. Translation gives CASSLAGRAQETQYF.

The V gene is TRBV5-4, the J gene TRBJ2-1; a possible D gene is TRBD1 (6 bases). Trimming pared 4 bases from V and 4 bases from J, leaving 24 bases between. Per germline, CDR1 SGHNT and CDR2 YYREEE (reference sequence). The CDR3 has 18 amino acids. The CDR3 sequence: CASSPSPATQGLYNEQFF. CDR3 bases: TGTGCCAGCAGCCCATCGCCCGCAACACAGGGCTTATACAATGAGCAGTTCTTC.

The chain joins TRBV11-2 to TRBJ2-3; D may correspond to TRBD1 or TRBD2 (6 bases each). Germline V gene data show CDR1 as SGHAT and CDR2 as FQNNGV. The CDR3 covers 20 residues. Trimming removed 0 bases at V and 3 bases at J, with 25 bases between. The DNA for the CDR3 is TGTGCCAGCAGCTTAGAACAAGGGGGGCTACACCTTGCTGTAACAGATACGCAGTATTTT. As protein: CASSLEQGGLHLAVTDTQYF.

V and J are TRBV4-3 and TRBJ2-2; D possibly corresponds to TRBD1 (6 bases). CDR3 length equals 18 residues. V lost 1 base and J 1 base, leaving 16 bases between the germline ends. Per the germline V gene, CDR1 is LGHNA and CDR2 is YSLEER. As DNA, the CDR3 is TGCGCCAGCAGCCAAGTCAATTTCCGGACAGTGAACACCGGGGAGCTGTTTTTT. It is translated as CASSQVNFRTVNTGELFF.

The chain couples TRBV7-2 to TRBJ2-3; TRBD2 matches at 14 bases. The CDR3 totals 15 residues. With V trimmed by 5 bases and J by 6 bases, 4 bases remained unmatched. CDR1 and CDR2 from the germline V gene are SGHTA and FQGNSA. In nucleotides, the CDR3 is TGTGCCAGCAGCCAGACTAGCGGGGGGGCGGATACGCAGTATTTT. It encodes CASSQTSGGADTQYF.

This clone showed up many times. The rearrangement joins TRBV6-1 to TRBJ1-1; D remains ambiguous. Germline loops: CDR1 MNHNS, CDR2 SASEGT. This CDR3 is built from 14 residues. Trimming took off 3 bases at V and 1 base at J, with 9 bases between the two ends. CDR3: CASSDRVGNTEAFF. Here the CDR3 DNA reads TGTGCCAGCAGTGATAGGGTGGGGAACACTGAAGCTTTCTTT.

The chain combines TRBV11-2 with TRBJ2-7, with D uncertain. There are 12 residues in the CDR3. V lost 5 bases to trimming and J lost 7 bases, with 12 bases between them. Germline V gene sequence: CDR1 SGHAT, CDR2 FQNNGV. The CDR3: CASSLWGREQYF. The CDR3 DNA is TGTGCCAGCAGCCTATGGGGTCGGGAGCAGTACTTC.

The chain links TRBV7-3 to TRBJ2-7, with TRBD1 matching 10 bases. Germline-derived CDR1 and CDR2 are SGHTA and FQGTGA. J gave up 4 bases and V 5 bases, and 2 bases lay outside the gene matches. The CDR3 is 13 residues long. DNA for the CDR3: TGTGCCAGCAGCCCGGGACAGGGGTACGAGCAGTACTTC. Its protein is CASSPGQGYEQYF.

The chain uses TRBV10-2 and TRBJ1-1; weak D call: TRBD1 (5 bases). The CDR3 contains 13 residues. V gave up 6 bases and J gave up 0 bases, with 8 bases separating them. CDR1 WSHSY and CDR2 SAAADI come from the germline V gene. The CDR3 sequence is CASSGAMNTEAFF. CDR3 nucleotides: TGCGCCAGCAGCGGGGCAATGAACACTGAAGCTTTCTTT.

This clone has more than one count but fewer than ten. The rearrangement links TRBV9 to TRBJ2-3; 9 nucleotides line up with TRBD1. The J segment lost 3 bases and the V segment lost 4 bases, leaving 9 bases of the junction unmatched. Germline V gives CDR1 SGDLS, CDR2 YYNGEE. The CDR3 is made up of 16 amino acids. The CDR3 loop is CASSPRTGEGTDTQYF. The CDR3 nucleotides read TGTGCCAGCAGCCCTCGGACAGGGGAGGGTACAGATACGCAGTATTTT.

The chain carries TRBV5-1 and TRBJ2-2; D gene ambiguous. Germline V gene data show CDR1 as SGHRS and CDR2 as YFSETQ. Deletions cut 4 bases from V and 4 bases from J, with 17 bases between. The CDR3 spans 16 residues. CDR3 nucleotide sequence: TGCGCCAGCAGCACCCGACCCACCGTGGGCACCGGGGAGCTGTTTTTT. Its translation is CASSTRPTVGTGELFF. Using reference TRBV5-1 and TRBJ2-2 for the parts outside the CDR3, the full variable domain is KAGVTQTPRYLIKTRGQQVTLSCSPISGHRSVSWYQQTPGQGLQFLFEYFSETQRNKGNFPGRFSGRQFSNSRSEMNVSTLELGDSALYLCASSTRPTVGTGELFFGEGSRLTVL.

V is TRBV18 and J is TRBJ2-1; TRBD1 might be the D (6 bases). The germline gives CDR1 KGHSH, CDR2 LQKENI. V lost 0 bases and J lost 2, with 14 bases in between. CDR3 length: 17 amino acids. CDR3 sequence (DNA): TGTGCCAGCTCACCACCGGGTAGGAACAGGGCCTACAATGAGCAGTTCTTC. Amino acids: CASSPPGRNRAYNEQFF. The full variable domain, its missing parts supplied by reference TRBV18 and TRBJ2-1, is NAGVMQNPRHLVRRRGQEARLRCSPMKGHSHVYWYRQLPEEGLKFMVYLQKENIIDESGMPKERFSAEFPKEGPSILRIQQVVRGDSAAYFCASSPPGRNRAYNEQFFGPGTRLTVL.

The V and J genes are TRBV28 and TRBJ1-1; 8 bases are a match to TRBD1. CDR1 and CDR2 (germline): MDHEN, SYDVKM. The CDR3 runs to 15 residues. The J segment lost 3 bases and the V segment lost 8 bases, leaving 11 bases of the junction unmatched. As DNA, the CDR3 is TGTGCCAGCCCCCCAGGGGACAGGATTTACACTGAAGCTTTCTTT. Amino acids: CASPPGDRIYTEAFF.

V gene TRBV15 combines with J gene TRBJ1-5; 9 bases fit TRBD1. Trimming at V came to 1 base and at J to 6 bases, leaving 7 bases not matched to a gene. This CDR3 region has 16 residues. The V gene's germline CDR1 is LNHNV and CDR2 YYDKDF (reference sequence). The CDR3 protein is CATSRVKGTGSQPQHF. For the CDR3, the DNA is TGTGCCACCAGCAGAGTTAAGGGGACAGGGAGTCAGCCCCAGCATTTT.

The chain joins TRBV28 to TRBJ2-2; TRBD2 aligns across 9 bases. Germline CDR1 is MDHEN and CDR2 is SYDVKM. The CDR3 totals 15 residues. V lost 0 bases, J lost 7 bases, and 3 bases stayed unmatched. In DNA, the CDR3 is TGTGCCAGCAGTTTATGGCCTAGCGGGATCGGGGAGCTGTTTTTT. This codes for CASSLWPSGIGELFF. Full variable domain (rest looked up from reference TRBV28 and TRBJ2-2): DVKVTQSSRYLVKRTGEKVFLECVQDMDHENMFWYRQDPGLGLRLIYFSYDVKMKEKGDIPEGYSVSREKKERFSLILESASTNQTSMYLCASSLWPSGIGELFFGEGSRLTVL.

V usage is TRBV7-3 and J usage is TRBJ1-2; possibly TRBD1 for D (6 bases). Trimming left V 5 bases short and J 4 bases short, with 11 bases between. Germline assignment: CDR1 SGHTA and CDR2 FQGTGA. The CDR3 has 13 amino acids. The CDR3 protein is CASSPQGGYGYTF. CDR3 nucleotide sequence: TGTGCCAGCAGCCCACAGGGAGGCTATGGCTACACCTTC.

This clone was detected only a few times. V is TRBV29-1 and J is TRBJ2-3; TRBD2 matches 11 bases. With 6 bases clipped from V and 1 base from J, the junction kept 6 bases outside the gene matches. Per germline, CDR1 SQVTM and CDR2 ANQGSEA. The CDR3 is 15 residues long. The CDR3 nucleotides are TGCAGCGTGCTCGGGACTAGCGGAGGCACAGATACGCAGTATTTT. It specifies CSVLGTSGGTDTQYF.

This clone was recorded a few times. The gene calls are TRBV7-2 and TRBJ2-5; unclear D gene. This CDR3 comprises 11 residues. In germline, CDR1 is SGHTA, CDR2 FQGNSA. Trimming cost V 7 bases and J 1 base, with 4 bases left between them. This CDR3 is CASTGQETQYF. The CDR3 nucleotides read TGTGCCAGCACGGGCCAAGAGACCCAGTACTTC.

This clone was counted a single time. The V gene is TRBV5-1, the J gene TRBJ2-3; no clear D. Germline V CDR1 and CDR2: SGHRS, YFSETQ. The CDR3 totals 14 residues. Trimming shortened V by 3 bases and J by 5 bases, and 13 bases separated the two germline ends. Written as DNA, the CDR3 is TGCGCCAGCAGCTGGAGCCCTGTCCAAGATACGCAGTATTTT. This encodes CASSWSPVQDTQYF. The whole variable domain, remainder taken from reference TRBV5-1 and TRBJ2-3, is KAGVTQTPRYLIKTRGQQVTLSCSPISGHRSVSWYQQTPGQGLQFLFEYFSETQRNKGNFPGRFSGRQFSNSRSEMNVSTLELGDSALYLCASSWSPVQDTQYFGPGTRLTVL.

The rearrangement links TRBV5-1 to TRBJ2-2; perhaps TRBD1 as D (5 bases). Trimming removed 1 base at V and 3 bases at J, with 10 bases between. Germline V gene data show CDR1 as SGHRS and CDR2 as YFSETQ. This CDR3 spans 15 amino acids. The CDR3 DNA is TGCGCCAGCAGCTTGATGTCCAGGGACACCGGGGAGCTGTTTTTT. Translated, it gives CASSLMSRDTGELFF.

V is TRBV28 and J is TRBJ2-5; TRBD2 matches 8 bases. V gave up 4 bases and J gave up 5 bases; unmatched junction bases: 9. In germline, CDR1 is MDHEN, CDR2 SYDVKM. The CDR3 is 15 amino acids. DNA of the CDR3: TGTGCCAGCAGTTCCCCCGCGGGGGGTAGGGAGACCCAGTACTTC. Translation gives CASSSPAGGRETQYF.

The rearrangement links TRBV15 to TRBJ2-3; D is possibly TRBD2 (6 bases). Germline V gives CDR1 LNHNV, CDR2 YYDKDF (reference sequence). Trimming removed 5 bases at V and 1 base at J, with 16 bases between. The CDR3 contains 16 residues. The CDR3 coding sequence is TGTGCCACCAGCCCCCACGGAGGAGGGGGCACAGATACGCAGTATTTT. It codes for CATSPHGGGGTDTQYF.

The chain couples TRBV9 to TRBJ2-4, with D perhaps matching TRBD2 (5 bases). The CDR3 sequence is 13 residues long. V was shortened by 0 bases and J by 8 bases, with 9 bases between the two germline ends. Germline CDR1 SGDLS, CDR2 YYNGEE. CDR3 DNA sequence: TGTGCCAGCAGCGTAGAGAAGGGAGACATTCAGTACTTC. It translates to CASSVEKGDIQYF.

This chain connects TRBV2 to TRBJ2-6; TRBD1 or TRBD2 may be the D gene (5 bases each). The CDR3 totals 15 residues. Germline assignment: CDR1 SNHLY and CDR2 FYNNEI. V was shortened by 3 bases and J by 6 bases, with 12 bases between the two germline ends. In DNA, the CDR3 is TGTGCCAGCAGTGATGCCCGGGGCCCGGCCAACGTCCTGACTTTC. It specifies CASSDARGPANVLTF.

The chain combines TRBV2 with TRBJ1-5; D remains unclear. The CDR3 has 14 amino acids. The ends were cut back, 6 bases at V and 0 bases at J, with 9 bases in the middle. The germline V gene encodes CDR1 SNHLY and CDR2 FYNNEI. The CDR3 DNA is TGTGCCAGCAGGGACCACTATAGCAATCAGCCCCAGCATTTT. Protein sequence: CASRDHYSNQPQHF.